Below, 3 T cell receptor beta chains from the same sample are listed, as sequenced in a study of blood T cell repertoires in COVID-19. Produced via immunoSEQ multiplex PCR; TCRdb's table is partial and in-frame only. The sample comprises some 89,000 clones, 76% of which are singletons, and 6.5% to 9% rests with the top ten. The material sequenced was peripheral blood. The receptor source for this set is an older man with acute or convalescent COVID-19.

The J gene is TRBJ2-7, the V gene TRBV6-1, with D hard to call. Per the germline V gene, CDR1 is MNHNS and CDR2 is SASEGT. CDR3 length: 13 amino acids. V was cut by 2 bases and J by 8 bases, with 13 bases left in between. CDR3 coding DNA: TGTGCCAGCAGTGAATCTACCTCTGTGAAGCAGTACTTC. This codes for CASSESTSVKQYF.

The chain joins TRBV29-1 to TRBJ1-1, with TRBD1 matching 7 bases. The CDR3 spans 15 residues. Losses at the gene ends were 4 bases for V and 0 bases for J; bases not matched to a gene: 8. Germline V gene lookup returns CDR1 SQVTM and CDR2 ANQGSEA. The CDR3 loop reads CSVASIGQVNTEAFF. CDR3 coding DNA: TGCAGCGTTGCGTCAATCGGACAGGTGAACACTGAAGCTTTCTTT.

J is TRBJ2-1 and V is TRBV5-6, with D maybe TRBD1 (5 bases). The CDR3 is made up of 11 amino acids. The germline V gene encodes CDR1 SGHDT and CDR2 YYEEEE. Trimming stripped 2 bases from V and 10 bases from J, with 7 bases between. CDR3 sequence: CASSFRVEQFF. The CDR3 nucleotides read TGTGCCAGCAGCTTCAGGGTCGAGCAGTTCTTC.